One TCR beta chain is described in this entry. Antigen unknown. Trimming stripped 6 bases from V and 7 bases from J, with 10 bases between. The CDR3 is made up of 11 amino acids. CDR1 MNHEY and CDR2 SVGAGI come from the germline V gene. The sample comes from a study of identical twins. Broader study findings: Shared out-of-frame alpha sequences (those common to twins) showed excess low generation probability.

One entry per CDR3 protein, called by TCRdb with MiXCR from the 5' RACE reads. The table lists about 520,000 distinct CDR3 sequences, 20% to 25% of them singletons. These data were likewise used in another study, on T cells expressing NK-cell markers.

The V gene is TRBV6-5, the J gene TRBJ2-7; no reliable D call. The sequencing input was CD4+ T cells sorted from blood. The origin of this receptor is a woman younger than 35 in good health. The CDR3 nucleotides are TGTGCCAGCAGGAAGACCTGGGAGCAGTACTTC. Protein product: CASRKTWEQYF.